This record concerns one T cell receptor beta chain sequence. The target of this receptor is not known. No clone much larger than this one lies a single base away; base qualities are absent. The sample originates from a study of OX40 agonist ivuxolimab in advanced cancers. With respect to the entire study: Ivuxolimab was a fully human IgG2 agonistic monoclonal antibody targeting the costimulatory receptor OX40 (CD134). Intravenous ivuxolimab was administered to patients every 2 weeks at six dose levels: 0.01, 0.1, 0.3, 1.5, 3 and 10 mg/kg. Among the approximately 50 dose-escalation patients, around 20 had hepatocellular carcinoma, 15 or so melanoma, 9 renal cell carcinoma and 9 head and neck cancer. A male proportion of around 83% and a mean age of about 60 years, ranging from roughly 23 to 80, were recorded for the dose-escalation cohort. Prior anti-PD-1, anti-PD-L1 or anti-CTLA-4 therapy was permitted, and checkpoint inhibitors had been received by roughly two fifths of dose-escalation patients. Partial responses occurred in three dose-escalation patients, of whom one had hepatocellular carcinoma and two had cutaneous melanoma. Peripheral TCRbeta sequencing aimed to test whether ivuxolimab altered TCR sequence diversity and caused clonal T-cell expansion. The paper reports the monotherapy dose-escalation portion (N of about 54 patients) of the phase I ivuxolimab trial. On the study overall, not on this receptor specifically: The antigen specificity of the clonally expanded peripheral T cells was not determined. Low levels of normalized T-cell clonal expansion were also shown by some nonresponding patients. On average, CD8+ T cells showed more expanded clones than CD4+ T cells after ivuxolimab. In partial responders in the 0.1-3.0 mg/kg groups, normalized peripheral clonal expansion was found to be among the lowest, especially among CD8+ T cells. At doses of 0.1 to 3.0 mg/kg, clonal expansion of both CD4+ and CD8+ T cells in blood was seen between baseline and week 6.

CDR1 MDHEN and CDR2 SYDVKM were looked up in the germline V gene. Trimming at the junction amounts to 0 bases on V and 5 bases on J, and the germline ends lie 14 bases apart. The CDR3 runs 17 residues from the cysteine to the phenylalanine. The retained sequence is limited to the CDR3, 51 bases, with the frame set at the first base. To sequence the TCRbeta CDR3 region, genomic DNA was isolated from the sorted cells. The immunoSEQ Assay was used for sequencing of TCRbeta CDR3 regions. The table comes from immuneACCESS by way of TCRdb, which keeps in-frame sequences with V and J called. Part of the clones is missing from these tables; in studies checked, under half for an unresolved V gene and the rest for unknown reasons. The sample includes fewer than 90,000 clones, with 85% observed a single time. The top ten hold 3.1% of the sample. Patients with a history of autoimmune disease or receiving systemic immunosuppression were excluded from the trial. Peripheral blood for TCR sequencing was drawn from every dose cohort at baseline, at cycle 4 day 1 and at cycle 7 day 1. The samples were drawn from a first-in-human, open-label, multicenter phase I dose-escalation trial of ivuxolimab. Adults with locally advanced or metastatic melanoma, renal cell, hepatocellular, or head and neck squamous cell carcinoma were enrolled in the trial. CD4+ and CD8+ T cells were sorted separately from peripheral blood before TCR sequencing.

The sample here was CD4+ or CD8+ T cells sorted from blood, taken in a trial of the OX40 agonist ivuxolimab. The V and J genes are TRBV28 and TRBJ1-6, and TRBD1 may be the D gene, going by 5 matching bases. The TCR originated in an adult with an advanced solid tumor such as melanoma, head and neck, liver or kidney cancer. In nucleotides, the sequence is TGTGCCAGCAGTTTATGGGTGAGGGGTCACCATAATTCACCCCTCCACTTT. It codes for CASSLWVRGHHNSPLHF. Reference TRBV28 and TRBJ1-6 genes cover what lies past the CDR3, so the full variable domain is DVKVTQSSRYLVKRTGEKVFLECVQDMDHENMFWYRQDPGLGLRLIYFSYDVKMKEKGDIPEGYSVSREKKERFSLILESASTNQTSMYLCASSLWVRGHHNSPLHFGNGTRLTVT.